This paragraph reports one TCR beta chain. This entry belongs to a study of blood T cell repertoires in COVID-19. As for the study in general: Sample material is recorded as cDNA or gDNA derived from T cells, B-cell-depleted T cells, or PBMCs.

In the authors' workflow: By means of reference gene primer amplification, nucleated cell counts were estimated. Some clones are missing from TCRdb's copy, which holds only in-frame ones; the method was immunoSEQ multiplex PCR. Clone size and the V and J calls come from that table; the DNA yielded D and trimming. The table records approximately 140,000 clones, approximately 88% of them present only once. The CDR3 totals 16 residues. CDR1 and CDR2 (germline): KGHSH, LQKENI. V shed 6 bases, J shed 3 bases, and the junction held 12 bases outside the gene matches. The TCR comes from a human donor in a cohort sampled during active COVID-19. This chain connects TRBV18 to TRBJ2-7; 9 bases agree with TRBD1. Sample: peripheral blood. CDR3 in amino acids: CASSNPGQGVIYEQYF. CDR3 sequence (DNA): TGTGCCAGCTCGAACCCGGGACAGGGTGTCATCTACGAGCAGTACTTC.